A selection of T cell receptor beta chains follows, all from one sample in a study of T cell responses to AZD1222 COVID-19 vaccine. Using immunoSEQ multiplex PCR, the repertoire was profiled, and TCRdb retains in-frame clones only, with some absent. The data contain around 150,000 clones, about 95% of them seen just once; the ten biggest clones take up about 0.6%. The sequencing here drew on peripheral blood, taken on day 0 of AZD1222 vaccination. These receptors came from an adult in good health. The CDR3 runs from the conserved cysteine through the conserved F or W. The order of the fields is D gene, clone size, J gene, V gene, CDR3 length, CDR3 protein, CDR3 DNA. A D gene is named only where the DNA matches it firmly. Where a row states a size, it is once, few, many or the class of an expanded clone; other rows omit it.

D: -
size: -
J: TRBJ1-4
V: TRBV5-1
length: 14
CDR3: CASSSGTANEKLFF
DNA: TGCGCCAGCAGCTCCGGGACGGCTAATGAAAAACTGTTTTTT

D: TRBD1
size: -
J: TRBJ1-2
V: TRBV5-1
length: 15
CDR3: CASSAGTGSSYGYTF
DNA: TGCGCCAGCAGCGCCGGGACAGGGTCATCTTATGGCTACACCTTC

D: -
size: -
J: TRBJ2-5
V: TRBV5-4
length: 13
CDR3: CASSLPRQETQYF
DNA: TGTGCCAGCAGCTTGCCCAGACAAGAGACCCAGTACTTC

D: -
size: -
J: TRBJ1-2
V: TRBV20-1
length: 10
CDR3: CSASGDGYTF
DNA: TGCAGTGCGTCGGGGGATGGCTACACCTTC

D: TRBD1
size: -
J: TRBJ1-5
V: TRBV2
length: 14
CDR3: CASSDRGFNQPQHF
DNA: TGTGCCAGCAGTGACAGGGGGTTCAATCAGCCCCAGCATTTT

D: -
size: -
J: TRBJ1-5
V: TRBV7-2
length: 15
CDR3: CASSPGPGSNQPQHF
DNA: TGTGCCAGCAGCCCGGGACCGGGAAGCAATCAGCCCCAGCATTTT

D: -
size: -
J: TRBJ1-2
V: TRBV19
length: 14
CDR3: CASSLQGGIYGYTF
DNA: TGTGCCAGTAGTTTACAGGGAGGAATTTATGGCTACACCTTC

D: -
size: -
J: TRBJ1-4
V: TRBV18
length: 13
CDR3: CASSGTEGEKLFF
DNA: TGTGCCAGCTCGGGTACAGAAGGTGAAAAACTGTTTTTT

D: -
size: -
J: TRBJ1-5
V: TRBV12-3/TRBV12-4
length: 12
CDR3: CASSLIVGPQHF
DNA: TGTGCCAGCAGTTTAATTGTTGGGCCCCAGCATTTT

D: -
size: -
J: TRBJ1-2
V: TRBV11-3
length: 14
CDR3: CASSLSTAHYGYTF
DNA: TGTGCCAGCAGCTTATCGACAGCCCATTATGGCTACACCTTC

D: -
size: few
J: TRBJ2-2
V: TRBV6-2/TRBV6-3
length: 16
CDR3: CASSYSRGIVNGELFF
DNA: TGTGCCAGCAGTTACTCGAGAGGAATCGTGAACGGGGAGCTGTTTTTT

D: -
size: -
J: TRBJ2-5
V: TRBV11-3
length: 17
CDR3: CASSSQVGPSAAETQYF
DNA: TGTGCCAGCAGCTCCCAAGTGGGGCCTAGCGCGGCTGAGACCCAGTACTTC

D: -
size: -
J: TRBJ1-2
V: TRBV7-9
length: 16
CDR3: CASSFQQWGMIEGYTF
DNA: TGTGCCAGCAGCTTTCAACAATGGGGAATGATTGAAGGCTACACCTTC

D: -
size: -
J: TRBJ2-1
V: TRBV28
length: 13
CDR3: CASRWRENNEQFF
DNA: TGTGCCAGTAGGTGGCGGGAAAACAATGAGCAGTTCTTC

D: -
size: -
J: TRBJ1-1
V: TRBV9
length: 13
CDR3: CASSVVANTEAFF
DNA: TGTGCCAGCAGCGTAGTAGCGAACACTGAAGCTTTCTTT

D: TRBD2
size: -
J: TRBJ2-2
V: TRBV7-9
length: 19
CDR3: CASSRGLGLAGGRTGELFF
DNA: TGTGCCAGCAGTCGAGGCCTGGGACTAGCGGGAGGTCGAACCGGGGAGCTGTTTTTT

D: TRBD1
size: once
J: TRBJ1-2
V: TRBV2
length: 13
CDR3: CAARDREGGGYTF
DNA: TGTGCCGCCCGGGACAGGGAGGGGGGTGGCTACACCTTC

D: TRBD1
size: -
J: TRBJ2-7
V: TRBV5-1
length: 11
CDR3: CSRGGPYEQYF
DNA: TGCTCGAGAGGGGGCCCCTACGAGCAGTACTTC

D: TRBD2
size: -
J: TRBJ2-1
V: TRBV7-6
length: 18
CDR3: CASSLAPGGGLSYNEQFF
DNA: TGTGCCAGCAGCTTAGCCCCCGGGGGGGGACTCTCCTACAATGAGCAGTTCTTC

D: -
size: -
J: TRBJ2-2
V: TRBV5-1
length: 17
CDR3: CASSPPYRRAHTGELFF
DNA: TGCGCCAGCAGCCCTCCGTACCGGCGGGCCCACACCGGGGAGCTGTTTTTT

D: -
size: few
J: TRBJ1-1
V: TRBV5-1
length: 13
CDR3: CASSLRQPTEAFF
DNA: TGCGCCAGCAGCTTGCGACAGCCCACTGAAGCTTTCTTT

D: -
size: -
J: TRBJ1-2
V: TRBV29-1
length: 17
CDR3: CSVVKFTGAAQNYGYTF
DNA: TGCAGCGTTGTTAAGTTCACTGGGGCCGCTCAAAACTATGGCTACACCTTC

D: -
size: -
J: TRBJ1-5
V: TRBV10-3
length: 14
CDR3: CAISEGRGGQPQHF
DNA: TGTGCCATCAGTGAAGGCAGGGGTGGTCAGCCCCAGCATTTT

D: -
size: few
J: TRBJ1-1
V: TRBV28
length: 15
CDR3: CASGTGRRQVAEAFF
DNA: TGTGCCAGCGGGACCGGGAGACGCCAAGTCGCTGAAGCTTTCTTT

D: -
size: -
J: TRBJ2-1
V: TRBV7-8
length: 14
CDR3: CASSPWRPPGEQFF
DNA: TGTGCCAGCAGCCCTTGGAGGCCCCCCGGTGAGCAGTTCTTC

D: TRBD1
size: -
J: TRBJ1-5
V: TRBV5-8
length: 15
CDR3: CASSLEGATNQPQHF
DNA: TGTGCCAGCAGCTTGGAGGGGGCGACCAATCAGCCCCAGCATTTT

D: -
size: -
J: TRBJ2-1
V: TRBV11-2
length: 15
CDR3: CASSLVDSYYNEQFF
DNA: TGTGCCAGCAGCTTAGTGGACTCCTACTACAATGAGCAGTTCTTC

D: -
size: -
J: TRBJ1-1
V: TRBV18
length: 13
CDR3: CASSPPLHTEAFF
DNA: TGTGCCAGCTCACCACCATTACACACTGAAGCTTTCTTT

D: TRBD1
size: -
J: TRBJ1-3
V: TRBV5-1
length: 16
CDR3: CASSFGQGHSGNTIYF
DNA: TGCGCCAGCAGCTTCGGACAGGGCCACTCTGGAAACACCATATATTTT

D: -
size: -
J: TRBJ1-2
V: TRBV3-1/TRBV3-2
length: 14
CDR3: CASSYRGQGNGYTF
DNA: TGTGCCAGCAGCTACCGGGGGCAGGGGAATGGCTACACCTTC

D: TRBD1
size: once
J: TRBJ1-6
V: TRBV7-2
length: 14
CDR3: CASSLTGRGSPLHF
DNA: TGTGCCAGCAGCTTGACAGGGAGGGGATCACCCCTCCACTTT

D: -
size: -
J: TRBJ2-5
V: TRBV2
length: 12
CDR3: CASSVSPMTQYF
DNA: TGTGCCAGCAGTGTGTCCCCGATGACCCAGTACTTC

D: -
size: -
J: TRBJ2-7
V: TRBV5-1
length: 14
CDR3: CASSLEGGRYEQYF
DNA: TGCGCCAGCAGCTTGGAGGGAGGACGCTACGAGCAGTACTTC

D: -
size: -
J: TRBJ1-4
V: TRBV6-1
length: 14
CDR3: CASSEATSDEKLFF
DNA: TGTGCCAGCAGTGAAGCAACCTCGGATGAAAAACTGTTTTTT

D: TRBD1
size: -
J: TRBJ1-1
V: TRBV5-1
length: 14
CDR3: CASSLEGQAPEAFF
DNA: TGCGCCAGCAGCTTGGAGGGACAGGCACCCGAAGCTTTCTTT

D: TRBD1
size: -
J: TRBJ1-2
V: TRBV6-5
length: 16
CDR3: CASSYRQGSPNYGYTF
DNA: TGTGCCAGCAGCTACAGACAGGGATCTCCTAACTATGGCTACACCTTC

D: TRBD1
size: -
J: TRBJ1-2
V: TRBV15
length: 15
CDR3: CATSRRQGLSSGYTF
DNA: TGTGCCACCAGCAGACGACAGGGACTATCCTCTGGCTACACCTTC

D: -
size: once
J: TRBJ1-5
V: TRBV7-9
length: 15
CDR3: CASSLGWGPNQPQHF
DNA: TGTGCCAGCAGCTTAGGGTGGGGACCGAATCAGCCCCAGCATTTT

D: -
size: -
J: TRBJ1-6
V: TRBV20-1
length: 11
CDR3: CSAGTNSPLHF
DNA: TGCAGTGCCGGGACGAACTCACCCCTCCACTTT

D: -
size: -
J: TRBJ2-4
V: TRBV11-2
length: 17
CDR3: CASSLGPGLDAKNIQYF
DNA: TGTGCCAGCAGCCTCGGTCCGGGGTTGGACGCCAAAAACATTCAGTACTTC